The 22 T cell receptor beta chains below come from one sample, sequenced in a study of patients and donors after allogeneic stem cell transplantation. TCRdb analysed the RT-PCR reads with MiXCR anew, one entry per CDR3 protein. The data contain some 200,000 distinct CDR3 sequences, less than 45% of them singletons. Sequenced sample: blood, either unsorted or a sorted T cell fraction (not recorded which). The receptors here all came from a human donor who was either an allogeneic HSCT recipient or a stem cell or donor lymphocyte infusion donor (not recorded which). It is not recorded whose cells these are; they may come from a transplant donor.

The chain recombines TRBV7-9 with TRBJ2-7, with 8 nucleotides matching TRBD1. The germline V gene has CDR1 SEHNR and CDR2 FQNEAQ (reference sequence). The CDR3 runs to 14 residues. V gave up 5 bases and J gave up 7 bases; unmatched junction bases: 10. The CDR3 DNA is TGTGCCAGCAGCCTCGACAGGGGTTCGGATGAGCAGTACTTC. It codes for CASSLDRGSDEQYF.

In this sample, this clonotype turned up a few times. The chain has TRBV12-3 or TRBV12-4 and TRBJ1-6; tentatively, D is TRBD1 (6 bases). There are 14 residues in the CDR3. Trimming left V 5 bases short and J 3 bases short, with 8 bases between. CDR3 sequence reads: CASSPGVYNSPLHF. The CDR3, as DNA: TGTGCCAGCAGTCCAGGGGTCTATAATTCACCCCTCCACTTT.

The V call is TRBV11-2, the J call TRBJ1-1; D is undetermined. The germline CDR1 and CDR2 sequences are SGHAT and FQNNGV. With 2 bases removed from V and 0 bases from J, the gap between germline ends came to 10 bases. The CDR3 sequence is 15 residues long. The CDR3 sequence is CASSLLGNMNTEAFF. CDR3 bases: TGTGCCAGCAGCTTATTGGGAAATATGAACACTGAAGCTTTCTTT.

This rearrangement joins TRBV12-3 or TRBV12-4 to TRBJ1-2; D may be TRBD1 (6 bases). The CDR3 is made up of 15 amino acids. Trimming took off 7 bases at V and 0 bases at J, with 15 bases between the two ends. The CDR3 DNA sequence: TGTGCCAGCAACAGGGACGTAGACTCTAACTATGGCTACACCTTC. It encodes CASNRDVDSNYGYTF.

This clonotype appeared a few times. This chain connects TRBV4-1 to TRBJ1-2; D uncertain. This CDR3 has 14 amino acids. V lost 1 base and J lost 4, with 10 bases in between. CDR1 and CDR2 (germline): MGHRA, YSYEKL. This CDR3 is CASSQGPAPYGYTF. The CDR3 nucleotides are TGCGCCAGCAGCCAAGGCCCGGCGCCCTATGGCTACACCTTC.

This clonotype came up a few times. The chain combines TRBV15 with TRBJ1-2; tentatively, D is TRBD1 (6 bases). V lost 0 bases and J lost 1, with 9 bases in between. The CDR3 has 15 amino acids. Germline V gives CDR1 LNHNV, CDR2 YYDKDF (reference sequence). The CDR3: CATSREQGNNYGYTF. As DNA, the CDR3 is TGTGCCACCAGCAGAGAACAGGGTAATAACTATGGCTACACCTTC.

The gene calls are TRBV27 and TRBJ1-1; D gene unclear. V lost 2 bases, J lost 5 bases, and 15 bases lay in between. The CDR3 is 15 amino acids. Per germline, CDR1 MNHEY and CDR2 SMNVEV (reference sequence). CDR3 region: CASSLSSGVRTEAFF. The CDR3 coding sequence is TGTGCCAGCAGTTTAAGTAGTGGGGTACGGACTGAAGCTTTCTTT.

The chain couples TRBV12-3 or TRBV12-4 to TRBJ2-1, with D maybe TRBD2 (6 bases). This CDR3 spans 16 amino acids. V dropped 0 bases and J dropped 4 bases, with 13 bases sitting between them. CDR3 loop: CASSLALGGTYNEQFF. As DNA, the CDR3 is TGTGCCAGCAGTTTAGCGCTGGGCGGGACTTACAATGAGCAGTTCTTC.

V usage is TRBV6-5 and J usage is TRBJ1-2; 7 positions agree with TRBD1. J was trimmed by 5 bases and V by 0 bases; bases with no gene match: 9. Germline V lookup: CDR1 MNHEY, CDR2 SVGAGI. The CDR3 is 16 amino acids. The CDR3 loop is CASSYSWGQPKYGYTF. CDR3 DNA sequence: TGTGCCAGCAGTTACTCATGGGGACAGCCAAAATATGGCTACACCTTC.

This clonotype was counted between two and nine times. This chain connects TRBV5-1 to TRBJ1-5; 7 bases are a match to TRBD1. The CDR3 runs to 14 residues. V shed 0 bases and J 7 bases; nucleotides not matched to a gene: 4. Looked up from germline, CDR1 is SGHRS and CDR2 is YFSETQ. CDR3 region: CASSLEGGGQPQHF. The CDR3 DNA sequence: TGCGCCAGCAGCTTGGAGGGAGGGGGCCAGCCCCAGCATTTT.

The count of this clonotype is one. V and J are TRBV20-1 and TRBJ2-7; TRBD2 agrees at 8 bases. The germline gives CDR1 DFQATT, CDR2 SNEGSKA (reference sequence). This CDR3 region has 13 residues. The V segment lost 2 bases and the J segment 4 bases; nucleotides outside the gene matches: 4. This CDR3 is CSARPTGGYEQYF. CDR3 DNA: TGCAGTGCTAGACCCACGGGAGGGTACGAGCAGTACTTC.

This clonotype was seen only a few times. The chain links TRBV30 to TRBJ1-1; possible D gene TRBD1, 6 bases. This CDR3 region has 16 residues. Germline V gene lookup returns CDR1 GTSNPN and CDR2 SVGIG (reference sequence). V lost 4 bases and J 4 bases, leaving 22 bases between the germline ends. The CDR3 DNA is TGTGCCTGGAAGTTGATGGGACGAGGGGGTAGCACTGAAGCTTTCTTT. Amino acid sequence: CAWKLMGRGGSTEAFF.

This chain links TRBV4-3 with TRBJ2-1, with D unresolved. The germline gives CDR1 LGHNA, CDR2 YSLEER. The CDR3 sequence is 12 residues long. Trimming stripped 0 bases from V and 8 bases from J, with 5 bases between. The CDR3 coding sequence is TGCGCCAGCAGCCAAGACAGCTATGAGCAGTTCTTC. This sequence encodes CASSQDSYEQFF.

The rearrangement joins TRBV7-2 to TRBJ2-3; D gene unclear. This CDR3 has 14 amino acids. V was trimmed by 5 bases and J by 4 bases, leaving 13 bases between them. The germline V gene encodes CDR1 SGHTA and CDR2 FQGNSA. The CDR3 region has the DNA TGTGCCAGCAGCCCCCTTTTTGGCGCAGATACGCAGTATTTT. It yields the protein CASSPLFGADTQYF.

This rearrangement joins TRBV3-1 to TRBJ2-7, with unresolved D. Between the trimmed V and J ends, which lost 0 bases and 2 bases, there was a span of 5 bases. The CDR3 has 13 amino acids. Germline CDR1 LGHDT, CDR2 YNNKEL (reference sequence). The CDR3 DNA follows: TGTGCCAGCAGCCAAGAATGGCCCTACGAGCAGTACTTC. Translation gives CASSQEWPYEQYF.

This chain links TRBV5-1 with TRBJ2-1, with 10 bases lining up with TRBD1. Germline assignment: CDR1 SGHRS and CDR2 YFSETQ. V lost 4 bases to trimming and J lost 2 bases; unmatched junction nucleotides: 3. This CDR3 comprises 15 residues. CDR3 sequence: CASSQGQGTYNEQFF. In nucleotides, the CDR3 is TGCGCCAGCAGCCAGGGACAGGGGACCTACAATGAGCAGTTCTTC.

The rearrangement links TRBV15 to TRBJ1-1; the D is unclear. In germline, CDR1 is LNHNV, CDR2 YYDKDF (reference sequence). This CDR3 has 16 amino acids. V lost 0 bases and J 0 bases, leaving 11 bases between the germline ends. In DNA, the CDR3 is TGTGCCACCAGCAGAGATTTCGGGCAGTTGAACACTGAAGCTTTCTTT. As protein: CATSRDFGQLNTEAFF.

This clonotype was observed a handful of times. This chain joins TRBV6-5 and TRBJ1-3; TRBD1 is a possible D gene (6 bases). The length of the CDR3 is 16 residues. CDR1 MNHEY and CDR2 SVGAGI come from the germline V gene. Trimming shortened V by 6 bases and J by 0 bases, and 15 bases separated the two germline ends. CDR3 in DNA: TGTGCCAGCAGGTCGACAGGTAGAAGCTCTGGAAACACCATATATTTT. It specifies CASRSTGRSSGNTIYF.

The chain couples TRBV6-5 to TRBJ1-2; D unresolved. Per the germline V gene, CDR1 is MNHEY and CDR2 is SVGAGI. The CDR3 sequence is 14 residues long. Trimming took 8 bases from V and 4 from J, leaving 17 bases between them. CDR3 bases: TGTGCCAGCTCCCCCGGGCTCGGATCCTATGGCTACACCTTC. Translating gives CASSPGLGSYGYTF.

This sequence joins TRBV7-2 and TRBJ1-4; D unresolved. Germline CDR1 is SGHTA and CDR2 is FQGNSA. Trimming stripped 0 bases from V and 2 bases from J, with 10 bases between. This CDR3 is built from 16 residues. CDR3 in DNA: TGTGCCAGCAGCTTAGCGCAAGTAGGGACTAATGAAAAACTGTTTTTT. This translates into CASSLAQVGTNEKLFF.

The CDR3 nucleotides read TGTGCCAGCAGCTTGGGTCCAGAGACCCAGTACTTC. Its translation is CASSLGPETQYF. The chain is built from TRBV5-6 and TRBJ2-5; D remains unclear. V was cut by 0 bases and J by 4 bases, with 4 bases left in between. Germline V lookup: CDR1 SGHDT, CDR2 YYEEEE. The CDR3 spans 12 residues.

The chain is built from TRBV29-1 and TRBJ2-7; 10 nucleotides agree with TRBD2. CDR3 length: 13 amino acids. After removal of 7 bases from V and 3 bases from J, the junction contained 6 bases not matched to a gene. CDR1 SQVTM and CDR2 ANQGSEA come from the germline V gene. The CDR3 spells CSAELAGNYEQYF. The CDR3 DNA follows: TGCAGCGCGGAACTAGCGGGAAACTACGAGCAGTACTTC.